This T cell receptor (beta chain) was sequenced for a study of blood T cell repertoires in COVID-19. Study as a whole: COVID-19 samples collected from the United States, Italy and Spain covered acute and convalescent phases. The analysed material was cDNA or gDNA that came from T cells, B-cell-depleted T cells, or PBMCs.

The germline V and J ends were trimmed by 3 bases and 7 bases, with 15 bases remaining between them. The CDR3 runs to 15 residues. Per germline, CDR1 MGHRA and CDR2 YSYEKL. In the authors' workflow: Estimated nucleated cell counts came from reference gene primer amplification. TCRdb keeps only in-frame clones here, not all; method: immunoSEQ multiplex PCR. The V and J calls and the clone size are those of that table, but D and trimming were determined from the DNA. This sample yields some 190,000 clones, of which 70% to 90% are seen a single time; about 18% belongs to the top ten. In Seattle, patients joined the study during active infection and were tracked longitudinally.

The receptor was isolated from a person aged 70 to 79 with COVID-19, enrolled during active disease. This chain joins TRBV4-1 and TRBJ1-4, with D possibly being TRBD1 (6 bases). Input material: peripheral blood. The CDR3 DNA sequence: TGCGCCAGCAGCCAGCCGACAGGTTTGAGTGAAAAACTGTTTTTT. Protein: CASSQPTGLSEKLFF.